These 16 T cell receptor beta chains came from one sample sequenced in a study of shared clonotypes between healthy human individuals. The protocol was immunoSEQ multiplex PCR, while the TCRdb copy is restricted to in-frame clones and leaves out a portion. The table records some 2 million clones, approximately 95% of them present only once. The sequenced material came from naive CD4+ T cells sorted from blood. Subset described: CD45RA+ positively selected. The receptors were gathered from a man between 18 and 35 years old in good health.

The chain carries TRBV7-9 and TRBJ2-5; D is uncertain. Trimming cost V 5 bases and J 4 bases, with 5 bases left between them. The V gene's germline CDR1 is SEHNR and CDR2 FQNEAQ (reference sequence). The CDR3 extends over 11 amino acids. DNA for the CDR3: TGTGCCAGCAGCCCCTTAGAGACCCAGTACTTC. As protein: CASSPLETQYF. The complete variable domain, with remaining parts taken from reference TRBV7-9 and TRBJ2-5, reads DTGVSQNPRHKITKRGQNVTFRCDPISEHNRLYWYRQTLGQGPEFLTYFQNEAQLEKSRLLSDRFSAERPKGSFSTLEIQRTEQGDSAMYLCASSPLETQYFGPGTRLLVL.

V is TRBV5-5 and J is TRBJ1-2; 11 nucleotides line up with TRBD1. The length of the CDR3 is 17 residues. Germline-derived CDR1 and CDR2 are SGHKS and YYEKEE (reference sequence). V dropped 4 bases and J dropped 4; count of bases not matched to a gene: 12. CDR3 residues: CASSPIRTGGASYGYTF. CDR3 bases: TGTGCCAGCAGCCCGATCCGGACAGGGGGCGCAAGCTATGGCTACACCTTC.

This chain joins TRBV7-9 and TRBJ2-3; TRBD2 might be the D (6 bases). The V gene lost 1 base and the J gene lost 0 bases, with 11 bases spanning the gap. The CDR3 has 16 residues. Germline V CDR1 and CDR2: SEHNR, FQNEAQ (reference sequence). CDR3 loop: CASSLGSGTSTDTQYF. CDR3 in DNA: TGTGCCAGCAGCTTAGGATCGGGGACTAGCACAGATACGCAGTATTTT.

The rearrangement uses TRBV30 and TRBJ2-3; 10 positions agree with TRBD2. The CDR3 covers 12 residues. From germline, CDR1 is GTSNPN and CDR2 SVGIG (reference sequence). Trimming at V came to 4 bases and at J to 10 bases, leaving 5 bases not matched to a gene. The DNA for the CDR3 is TGTGCCTGGATGATAGCGGGAGGTTCGCAGTATTTT. This gives the protein CAWMIAGGSQYF.

As for this clone: Relative to the germline gene, one junction end is altered; a read error may explain this. This specimen includes other DNA sequences encoding the same CDR3. The V call is TRBV6-1, the J call TRBJ1-6, with D unclear. The CDR3 has 11 amino acids. Per germline, CDR1 MNHNS and CDR2 SASEGT. DNA of the CDR3: TGTGCCAGCAGCGAAGATTCACCCCTCCACTTT. Encoded protein: CASSEDSPLHF.

V and J are TRBV5-1 and TRBJ2-3; 8 nucleotides agree with TRBD1. The J segment lost 2 bases and the V segment lost 4 bases, leaving 3 bases of the junction unmatched. CDR1 is SGHRS and CDR2 is YFSETQ in the germline V gene. There are 14 residues in the CDR3. The CDR3 nucleotides are TGCGCCAGCAGCAGGGACAGGCTCACAGATACGCAGTATTTT. Amino acid sequence: CASSRDRLTDTQYF.

This chain uses TRBV11-3 with TRBJ2-1; possible D gene TRBD2, 5 bases. The CDR3 totals 12 residues. Germline CDR1 SGHNT, CDR2 YENEEA. V was clipped by 0 bases and J by 12 bases, with 9 bases between them. The CDR3 loop reads CASSLEAGGQFF. CDR3 bases: TGTGCCAGCAGCTTAGAGGCGGGTGGGCAGTTCTTC. The full variable domain, rest sourced from reference TRBV11-3 and TRBJ2-1, is EAGVVQSPRYKIIEKKQPVAFWCNPISGHNTLYWYLQNLGQGPELLIRYENEEAVDDSQLPKDRFSAERLKGVDSTLKIQPAELGDSAVYLCASSLEAGGQFFGPGTRLTVL.

This chain connects TRBV6-1 to TRBJ1-1, with D uncertain. This CDR3 spans 11 amino acids. V was clipped by 6 bases and J by 4 bases, with 6 bases between them. Germline loops: CDR1 MNHNS, CDR2 SASEGT. In DNA, the CDR3 is TGTGCCAGCAGGGAAATCACTGAAGCTTTCTTT. This translates into CASREITEAFF.

The CDR3 region has the DNA TGTGCCAGTAGTATCCGCGGGTCGATTAACTATGGCTACACCTTC. This sequence encodes CASSIRGSINYGYTF. The chain carries TRBV19 and TRBJ1-2; D gene ambiguous. Germline-derived CDR1 and CDR2 are LNHDA and SQIVND (reference sequence). Trimming removed 3 bases from V and 1 base from J, with 12 bases in between. This CDR3 has 15 amino acids.

The chain carries TRBV15 and TRBJ1-3; TRBD1 might be the D (6 bases). CDR1 LNHNV and CDR2 YYDKDF come from the germline V gene (reference sequence). This CDR3 is built from 16 residues. V lost 5 bases and J 5 bases, leaving 19 bases between the germline ends. The CDR3 reads CATSFAPGELRNTIYF. For the CDR3, the DNA is TGTGCCACCAGCTTCGCCCCAGGGGAACTCAGAAACACCATATATTTT.

This clone has just one count. J is TRBJ1-1 and V is TRBV6-1; a possible D gene is TRBD1 (5 bases). This CDR3 spans 14 amino acids. The V gene lost 5 bases and the J gene lost 5 bases, with 15 bases spanning the gap. Germline V CDR1 and CDR2: MNHNS, SASEGT. CDR3 region: CASSLAGLGTEAFF. CDR3 sequence (DNA): TGTGCCAGCAGTCTAGCGGGGCTTGGTACTGAAGCTTTCTTT.

The gene calls are TRBV5-6 and TRBJ2-7; 11 bases match TRBD2. CDR1 is SGHDT, CDR2 YYEEEE, per germline. This CDR3 spans 15 amino acids. Losses at the gene ends were 4 bases for V and 2 bases for J; bases not matched to a gene: 5. The CDR3: CASSQLAGAAYEQYF. The CDR3 DNA reads TGTGCCAGCAGCCAACTAGCGGGGGCCGCCTACGAGCAGTACTTC.

This chain links TRBV27 with TRBJ2-5, with D unclear. CDR3 length equals 12 residues. Trimming removed 2 bases at V and 5 bases at J, with 6 bases between. In germline, CDR1 is MNHEY, CDR2 SMNVEV (reference sequence). Written as DNA, the CDR3 is TGTGCCAGCAGTTTAATGGCGGAGACCCAGTACTTC. This gives the protein CASSLMAETQYF.

The V call is TRBV5-1, the J call TRBJ1-1; tentative D call: TRBD1 (6 bases). The germline V and J ends were trimmed by 3 bases and 1 base, with 10 bases remaining between them. Germline V CDR1 and CDR2: SGHRS, YFSETQ. The CDR3 consists of 14 residues. The CDR3 nucleotides read TGCGCCAGCAGCTCCAGGGGTCAGAACACTGAAGCTTTCTTT. Protein sequence: CASSSRGQNTEAFF.

The J gene is TRBJ1-1, the V gene TRBV10-3, with TRBD1 as a possible D gene (6 bases). CDR1 and CDR2 (germline): ENHRY, SYGVKD. The V end lost 3 bases, the J end lost 6 bases, and 14 bases lay between the germline ends. This CDR3 has 14 amino acids. Written as DNA, the CDR3 is TGTGCCATCAGTGACGGAAGGGGGTTTGCTGAAGCTTTCTTT. Encoded protein: CAISDGRGFAEAFF.

J is TRBJ2-7 and V is TRBV19; D is perhaps TRBD2 (6 bases). Trimming stripped 7 bases from V and 7 bases from J, with 17 bases between. CDR3 length equals 13 residues. CDR1 is LNHDA and CDR2 is SQIVND in the germline V gene (reference sequence). The CDR3 here is CASTDITSGEQYF. In DNA, the CDR3 is TGTGCCAGTACGGACATTACAAGCGGGGAGCAGTACTTC.